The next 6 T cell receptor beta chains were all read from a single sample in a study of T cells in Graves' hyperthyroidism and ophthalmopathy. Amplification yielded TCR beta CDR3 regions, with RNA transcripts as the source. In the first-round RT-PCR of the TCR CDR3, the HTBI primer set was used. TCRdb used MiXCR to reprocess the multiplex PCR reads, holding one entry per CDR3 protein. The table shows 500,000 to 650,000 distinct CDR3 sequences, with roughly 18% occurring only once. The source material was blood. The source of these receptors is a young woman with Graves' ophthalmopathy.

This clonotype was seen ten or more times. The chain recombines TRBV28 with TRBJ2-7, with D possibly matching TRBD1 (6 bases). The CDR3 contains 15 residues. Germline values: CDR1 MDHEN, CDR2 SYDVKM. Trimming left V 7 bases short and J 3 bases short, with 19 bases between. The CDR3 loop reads CASKYLQGYGYEQYF. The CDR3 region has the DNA TGTGCCAGCAAATACTTACAGGGCTATGGCTACGAGCAGTACTTC.

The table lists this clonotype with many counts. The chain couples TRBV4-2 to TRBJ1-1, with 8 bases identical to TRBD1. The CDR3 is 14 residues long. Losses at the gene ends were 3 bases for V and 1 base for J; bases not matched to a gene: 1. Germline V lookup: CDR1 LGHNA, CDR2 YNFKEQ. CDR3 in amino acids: CASSHGQGNTEAFF. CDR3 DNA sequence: TGTGCCAGCAGCCACGGACAGGGGAACACTGAAGCTTTCTTT.

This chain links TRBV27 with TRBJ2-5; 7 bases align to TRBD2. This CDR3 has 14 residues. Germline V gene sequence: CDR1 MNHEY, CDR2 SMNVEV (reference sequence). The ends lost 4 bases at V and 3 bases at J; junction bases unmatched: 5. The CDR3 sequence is CASSWGGTKETQYF. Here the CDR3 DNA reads TGTGCCAGCAGTTGGGGCGGGACTAAAGAGACCCAGTACTTC.

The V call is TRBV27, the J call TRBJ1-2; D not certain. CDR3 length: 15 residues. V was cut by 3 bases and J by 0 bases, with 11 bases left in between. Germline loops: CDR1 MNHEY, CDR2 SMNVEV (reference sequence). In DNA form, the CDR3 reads TGTGCCAGCAGTTTCAAGGACGGCGCTAACTATGGCTACACCTTC. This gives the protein CASSFKDGANYGYTF.

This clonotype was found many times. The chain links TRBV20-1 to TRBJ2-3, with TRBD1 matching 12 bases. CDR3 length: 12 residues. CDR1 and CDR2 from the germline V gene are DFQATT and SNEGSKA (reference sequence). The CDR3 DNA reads TGCAGCGAGGGACAGGGGGCTGATACGCAGTATTTT. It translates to CSEGQGADTQYF.

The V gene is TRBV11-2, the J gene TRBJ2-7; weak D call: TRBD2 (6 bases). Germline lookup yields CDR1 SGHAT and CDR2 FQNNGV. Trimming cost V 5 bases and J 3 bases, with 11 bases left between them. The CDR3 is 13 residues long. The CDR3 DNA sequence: TGTGCCAGCAGCAGGGACTTCAACTACGAGCAGTACTTC. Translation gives CASSRDFNYEQYF.